The sequence of this TCR beta chain was determined in a study of shared clonotypes between healthy human individuals. Overall study context: For every donor, three CD4 naive, three CD4 memory, two CD8 naive and one CD8 memory plates were used. Whole-study results and caveats: Naive subsets usually exceeded memory subsets in estimated richness.

This CDR3 has 16 amino acids. J lost 7 bases, V lost 1 base, and 12 bases had no gene match. Germline CDR1 reads KGHSH; CDR2 reads LQKENI. Several immunoSEQ 96-well plates shared each subset's DNA, each plate a replicate. On sorted subsets, replicate PCRs used about 200 ng DNA, or about 30,000 T cell genomes. Libraries were prepared by immunoSEQ multiplex PCR; TCRdb keeps only in-frame clonotypes and omits some of them. The sample holds approximately 1.5 million clones; roughly 98% are singletons and the top ten take around 0.45%. Note on this clone: Its antigen is undetermined.

The V gene is TRBV18, the J gene TRBJ1-2; TRBD1 matches 7 bases. The source is a man aged 25-45 years in good health. Source material: naive CD4+ T cells sorted from blood. Stated subset: CD45RA+ positively selected. The CDR3 loop reads CASSPLDRVGTGGYTF. The CDR3 DNA reads TGTGCCAGCTCACCACTCGACAGGGTTGGAACTGGTGGCTACACCTTC.